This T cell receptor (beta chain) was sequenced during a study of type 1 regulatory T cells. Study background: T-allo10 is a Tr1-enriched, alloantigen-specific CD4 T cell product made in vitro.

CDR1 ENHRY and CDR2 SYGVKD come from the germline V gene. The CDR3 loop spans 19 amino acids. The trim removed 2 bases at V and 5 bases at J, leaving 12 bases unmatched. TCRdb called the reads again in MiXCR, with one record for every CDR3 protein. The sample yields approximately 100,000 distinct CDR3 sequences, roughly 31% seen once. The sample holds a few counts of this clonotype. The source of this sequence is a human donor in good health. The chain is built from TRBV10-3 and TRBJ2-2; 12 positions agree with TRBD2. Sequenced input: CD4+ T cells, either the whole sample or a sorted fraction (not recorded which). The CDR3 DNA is TGTGCCATCAGTGAGCCAGCACTAGCGGGAGGCCTCGAGACCGGGGAGCTGTTTTTT. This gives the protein CAISEPALAGGLETGELFF.